This record looks at one T cell receptor beta chain sequence and its context. V was clipped by 3 bases and J by 0 bases, with 8 bases between them. Germline CDR1 MDHEN, CDR2 SYDVKM. CDR3 length: 14 residues. The data were taken from a study of control samples from healthy donors and cancer patients. Sequencing used immunoSEQ multiplex PCR; TCRdb keeps in-frame clones, though not all of them. The top ten clones hold about 5.6% of a sample with some 140,000 clones, about 94% of them seen once. The source is a man aged 40-55 years in good health. The chain uses TRBV28 and TRBJ1-2; D unclear. The sequenced material came from blood. The CDR3 reads CASSFPGANYGYTF. The CDR3 DNA follows: TGTGCCAGCAGTTTTCCCGGAGCTAACTATGGCTACACCTTC.